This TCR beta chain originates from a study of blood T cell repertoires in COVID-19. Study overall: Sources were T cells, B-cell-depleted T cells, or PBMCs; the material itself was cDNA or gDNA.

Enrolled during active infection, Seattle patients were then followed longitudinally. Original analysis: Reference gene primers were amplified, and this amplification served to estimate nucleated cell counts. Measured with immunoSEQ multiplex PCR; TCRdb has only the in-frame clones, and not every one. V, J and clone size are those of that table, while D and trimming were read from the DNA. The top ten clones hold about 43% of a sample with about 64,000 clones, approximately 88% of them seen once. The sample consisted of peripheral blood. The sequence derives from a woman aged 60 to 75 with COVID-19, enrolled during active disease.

CDR3 DNA: TGTGCCAGCAGCTTAGCGGGGCAGGGATTCGGAAACACCATATATTTT. It yields the protein CASSLAGQGFGNTIYF. This chain joins TRBV7-2 and TRBJ1-3; D may be TRBD1 (5 bases). CDR3 length equals 16 residues. V was clipped by 0 bases and J by 4 bases, with 13 bases between them. Germline V gives CDR1 SGHTA, CDR2 FQGNSA.